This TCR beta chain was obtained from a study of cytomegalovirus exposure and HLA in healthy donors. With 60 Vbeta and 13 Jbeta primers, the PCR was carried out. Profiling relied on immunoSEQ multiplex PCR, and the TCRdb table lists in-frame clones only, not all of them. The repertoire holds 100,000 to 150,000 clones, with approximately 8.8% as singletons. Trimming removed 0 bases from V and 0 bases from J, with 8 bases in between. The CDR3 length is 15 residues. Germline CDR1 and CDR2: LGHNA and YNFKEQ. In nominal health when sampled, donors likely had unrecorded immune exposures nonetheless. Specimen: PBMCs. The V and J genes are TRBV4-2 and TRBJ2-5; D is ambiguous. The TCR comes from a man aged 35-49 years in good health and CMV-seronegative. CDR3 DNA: TGTGCCAGCAGCCAAGATCGCGGCTACCAAGAGACCCAGTACTTC. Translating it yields CASSQDRGYQETQYF.